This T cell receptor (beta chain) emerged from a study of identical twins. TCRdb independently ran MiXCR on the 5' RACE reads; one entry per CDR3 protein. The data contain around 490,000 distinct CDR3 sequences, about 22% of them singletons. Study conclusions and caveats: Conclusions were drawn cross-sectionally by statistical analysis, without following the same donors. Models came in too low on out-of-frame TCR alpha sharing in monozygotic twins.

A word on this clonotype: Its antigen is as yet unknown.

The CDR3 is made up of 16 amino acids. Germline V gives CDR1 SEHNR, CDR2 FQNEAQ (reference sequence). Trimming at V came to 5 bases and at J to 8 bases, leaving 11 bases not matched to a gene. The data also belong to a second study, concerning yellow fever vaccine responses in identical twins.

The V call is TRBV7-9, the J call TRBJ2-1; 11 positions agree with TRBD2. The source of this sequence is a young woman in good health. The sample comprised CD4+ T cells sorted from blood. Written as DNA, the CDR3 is TGTGCCAGCAGCCCAATAGCGGGGGGGGACGGGGATGAGCAGTTCTTC. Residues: CASSPIAGGDGDEQFF.